These T cell receptor beta chains were read from a single sample in a study of regulatory T cells in long-lasting Graves disease. TCRdb re-called the multiplex PCR reads through MiXCR, storing one row per CDR3 protein. Among 400,000 or so distinct CDR3 sequences listed, around 24% were seen once. Specimen: peripheral blood mononuclear cells (PBMCs), collected when the disease was refractory, from a patient treated with antithyroid drugs. All receptors derive from a female donor with Graves disease. CDR3s leave out the opening cysteine and the closing phenylalanine or tryptophan.

CDR3 protein,J gene,V gene
ASSVPGQNTEAF,TRBJ1-1,TRBV28
ASSTQGVTAF,TRBJ1-1,TRBV28
ASSSDREGDEQY,TRBJ2-7,TRBV7-9
SARIPLAGVGTGELF,TRBJ2-2,TRBV20-1
ASSRLETGELF,TRBJ2-2,TRBV7-9
ASSVDGQSTGELF,TRBJ2-2,TRBV2
ASSVGRELDEQF,TRBJ2-1,TRBV6-1
ASSIPTGPSFSGNTIY,TRBJ1-3,TRBV19
ASSLSPGGQETQY,TRBJ2-5,TRBV7-8
ASTRQGIGYGYT,TRBJ1-2,TRBV19
ASSQNQVEAF,TRBJ1-1,TRBV3-1
ASSIIPTTYNEQF,TRBJ2-1,TRBV19
ASSLNRLSNTEAF,TRBJ1-1,TRBV27
ASSPPGLAGVNEQY,TRBJ2-7,TRBV28
GWYRSNTEAF,TRBJ1-1,TRBV5-4
ASSAETGEETQY,TRBJ2-5,TRBV5-6
SVEASF,TRBJ1-1,TRBV29-1
ASSLRGAGYGYT,TRBJ1-2,TRBV27
ASSSQGRVGGYT,TRBJ1-2,TRBV13
ASSSTNEKLF,TRBJ1-4,TRBV28
ASSLAWEQF,TRBJ2-1,TRBV28
ASSQRTGQNTEAF,TRBJ1-1,TRBV7-3
ASSQRTGTLSQPQH,TRBJ1-5,TRBV6-1
ASSYAGHYGYT,TRBJ1-2,TRBV6-2/TRBV6-3
ATSDPTPLAGGYATQY,TRBJ2-5,TRBV24-1
ASSPPLDLNTEAF,TRBJ1-1,TRBV18
ASSPAGQGDLGEQY,TRBJ2-7,TRBV18
SAGAPSLAGNEQY,TRBJ2-7,TRBV20-1
ASSDGLGTTQY,TRBJ2-5,TRBV6-4
ASSESMANTEAF,TRBJ1-1,TRBV10-2
ASSPLQGRYTEAF,TRBJ1-1,TRBV6-1
ASSQRVANEQY,TRBJ2-7,TRBV3-1